The following is a TCR beta chain sequence with its context. What it recognizes is unknown. Clones were read by immunoSEQ multiplex PCR, and TCRdb kept only the in-frame ones, dropping some. The table has 850,000 to 1,100,000 clones, around 77% seen once. Trimming took off 7 bases at V and 4 bases at J, with 16 bases between the two ends. Germline V gene lookup returns CDR1 MNHNS and CDR2 SASEGT. The CDR3 sequence is 14 residues long. Splitting of CD4+ cells produced CD45RA+ naive and CD45RA-negative memory subsets. The data derive from a study of shared clonotypes between healthy human individuals. Whole-study results and caveats: The authors sampled blood alone, and tissue repertoires likely differ.

The rearrangement uses TRBV6-1 and TRBJ1-2; D unresolved. Sequencing input: memory CD4+ T cells from PBMCs. As for subset: CD45RA-negative fraction. This TCR was recovered from a man between 18 and 29 years old in good health. Some clones in this sample may be carry-over from other donors' samples. The CDR3 loop reads CASTISPSTYGYTF. Here the CDR3 DNA reads TGTGCCAGCACTATCTCCCCGTCCACCTATGGCTACACCTTC.